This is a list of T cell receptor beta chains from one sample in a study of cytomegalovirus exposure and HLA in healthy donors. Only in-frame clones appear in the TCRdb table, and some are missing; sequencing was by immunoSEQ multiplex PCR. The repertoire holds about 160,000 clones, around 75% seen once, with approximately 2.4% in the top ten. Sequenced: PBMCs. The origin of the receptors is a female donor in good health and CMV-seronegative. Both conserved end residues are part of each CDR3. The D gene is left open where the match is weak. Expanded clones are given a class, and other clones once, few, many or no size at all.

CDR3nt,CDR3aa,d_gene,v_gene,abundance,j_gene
TGTGCCGGCCAGAAGAGCGAGGATGGACATTGCTTCTTC,CAGQKSEDGHCFF,.,TRBV2,.,TRBJ1-2
TGTGCCAGCAGTGAAGCTTCCCGGTTTAGGCAGGCGGGAAACACCATATATTTT,CASSEASRFRQAGNTIYF,.,TRBV2,.,TRBJ1-3
TGTGCCAGCAGCCCTACGACAGCGGGGGGGGACGAGCAGTACTTC,CASSPTTAGGDEQYF,TRBD2,TRBV9,.,TRBJ2-7
TGTGCCAGCGGCACAGGGGAGGTCAATGAGCAGTTCTTC,CASGTGEVNEQFF,.,TRBV6-6,few,TRBJ2-1
TGTGCCAGCTCACCACTGAGGCAGGGGGCCTACGAGCAGTACTTC,CASSPLRQGAYEQYF,TRBD1,TRBV18,.,TRBJ2-7
TGTGCCAGCAGTGAGATGACAGGACCCCAGCCCCAGCATTTT,CASSEMTGPQPQHF,.,TRBV6-1,few,TRBJ1-5
TGTGCCAGTAAGCCCCAAAACCAGGGGAGTCGTCAGCATTTT,CASKPQNQGSRQHF,.,TRBV19,.,TRBJ1-5
TGTGCCAGTAGTATGGCTAGCGGGGATTACAATGAGCAGTTCTTC,CASSMASGDYNEQFF,TRBD2,TRBV19,.,TRBJ2-1
TGTGCCAGCACGGGGGGCGTGAACACTGAAGCTTTCTTT,CASTGGVNTEAFF,.,TRBV28,few,TRBJ1-1
TGCGCCAGCAGCCCCAGGGGGGCTGGGGCCAACGTCCTGACTTTC,CASSPRGAGANVLTF,.,TRBV5-1,.,TRBJ2-6
TGTGCCAGCAGTGGATTCCCGGGACAGGGGCGGGAAAAACTGTTTTTT,CASSGFPGQGREKLFF,TRBD1,TRBV6-1,.,TRBJ1-4
TGTGCCAGCACCCCCCCCCGGACAGCTACCTACGAGCAGCACTTC,CASTPPRTATYEQHF,.,TRBV2,.,TRBJ2-7
TGCGCCAGCAGCATGTGGACAGGGGGAGAGGGCTACACCTTC,CASSMWTGGEGYTF,TRBD1,TRBV5-1,.,TRBJ1-2
TGTGCCAGTAGTATGATTAGCGACCATTCACCCCTCCACTTT,CASSMISDHSPLHF,.,TRBV19,.,TRBJ1-6
TGTGCCAGCAGCTTAGTCGCAGGGTCTTACACCGGGGAGCTGTTTTTT,CASSLVAGSYTGELFF,.,TRBV7-2,.,TRBJ2-2
TGTGCCAGCAGCCAAGATCCTTTAAGCACAGATACGCAGTATTTT,CASSQDPLSTDTQYF,.,TRBV4-2,.,TRBJ2-3
TGTGCCAGCAGTCCTAGGGATACGCAGTATTTT,CASSPRDTQYF,.,TRBV28,.,TRBJ2-3
TGTGCCAGCAGCTTATGGCAGGGAAACACTGAAGCTTTCTTT,CASSLWQGNTEAFF,.,TRBV7-2,few,TRBJ1-1
TGTGCCTGGAGCCCCCTCGGACAGACTGAAGCTTTCTTT,CAWSPLGQTEAFF,.,TRBV30,.,TRBJ1-1
TGTGCCAGCATGTTCGCTAGCGCTACTAGCACAGATACGCAGTATTTT,CASMFASATSTDTQYF,.,TRBV28,few,TRBJ2-3
TGTGCCAGCAGCCCTAGAAATAGCAATCAGCCCCAGCATTTT,CASSPRNSNQPQHF,.,TRBV6-6,.,TRBJ1-5
TGTGCCAGTAGTATCATAGTGTATAGCAATCAGCCCCAGCATTTT,CASSIIVYSNQPQHF,.,TRBV19,.,TRBJ1-5
TGTGCCAGCAGTTGGCAACAGGGGGCTGGCGGGGAGCTGTTTTTT,CASSWQQGAGGELFF,TRBD1,TRBV6-6,few,TRBJ2-2
TGTGCCAGCAGCGTAGAGGGACAGGGGGGCGAGCAGTACTTC,CASSVEGQGGEQYF,TRBD1,TRBV9,.,TRBJ2-7
TGTGCCAGCAGCCAAGGGACTAGTCCCTACGAGCAGTACTTC,CASSQGTSPYEQYF,TRBD2,TRBV9,.,TRBJ2-7
TGTGCCAGCAGTATTGCCCCCGACAGGTCCTACGAGCAGTACTTC,CASSIAPDRSYEQYF,.,TRBV27,.,TRBJ2-7
TGCGCCAGCAGCTTGGCCCCCCGGGAGAGTTACAATGAGCAGTTCTTC,CASSLAPRESYNEQFF,.,TRBV5-1,.,TRBJ2-1
TGTGCCAGCAGCTTTTCAGGGTCGCGAGAGACCCAGTACTTC,CASSFSGSRETQYF,.,TRBV7-9,.,TRBJ2-5
TGTGCCAGCAGTTTTGGCGAGGGGACTACCGGTGAGCAGTTCTTC,CASSFGEGTTGEQFF,TRBD2,TRBV28,few,TRBJ2-1
TGTGCCAGCAGCATGGGACAGGTAAATCAGCCCCAGCATTTT,CASSMGQVNQPQHF,TRBD1,TRBV9,.,TRBJ1-5
TGTGCCAGCAGTTGGAGAGGGTTTTGGTCCTCTGGAAACACCATATATTTT,CASSWRGFWSSGNTIYF,.,TRBV11-2,.,TRBJ1-3
TGCGCCAGCAGCTTGGCCGACAGGGACGTCACTGAAGCTTTCTTT,CASSLADRDVTEAFF,TRBD1,TRBV5-1,once,TRBJ1-1
TGTGCCAGCATTGGGTGGGGACAGGGGAGGGACGAGCAGTACTTC,CASIGWGQGRDEQYF,TRBD1,TRBV7-9,.,TRBJ2-7
TGCGCCAGCAGTGGGGCTGGGTCGGACTATGGCTACACCTTC,CASSGAGSDYGYTF,.,TRBV10-2,.,TRBJ1-2
TGTGCCAGCAGCTTAGGGGGCACTACACTATACAATGAGCAGTTCTTC,CASSLGGTTLYNEQFF,.,TRBV7-2,.,TRBJ2-1
TGCGCCAGCAGCCAAGACGGCGGAGGGAGCAATCAGCCCCAGCATTTT,CASSQDGGGSNQPQHF,.,TRBV4-3,.,TRBJ1-5